A single sample is the source of the 23 T cell receptor beta chains below, sequenced in a study of cytomegalovirus exposure and HLA in healthy donors. Both 60 Vbeta primers and 13 Jbeta primers went into the PCR. Method: immunoSEQ multiplex PCR; TCRdb's copy keeps in-frame clones and lacks some. This repertoire includes roughly 80,000 clones. What was sequenced was PBMCs. The receptor set was obtained from a woman in her thirties in good health and CMV-seronegative.

This CDR3 reads CASSLARAYEQYF. The DNA of the CDR3 is TGTGCCAGCAGCTTGGCCAGGGCCTACGAGCAGTACTTC. V and J are TRBV5-5 and TRBJ2-7; weak D call: TRBD1 (5 bases). Germline CDR1 SGHKS, CDR2 YYEKEE (reference sequence). This CDR3 spans 13 amino acids. Trimming took off 0 bases at V and 2 bases at J, with 6 bases between the two ends.

This chain uses TRBV6-6 with TRBJ2-1, with 7 nucleotides matching TRBD1. V shed 0 bases and J 5 bases; nucleotides not matched to a gene: 1. Germline V gives CDR1 MNHNY, CDR2 SVGAGI (reference sequence). There are 14 residues in the CDR3. The CDR3 is CASSYSGQHNEQFF. The CDR3 nucleotides are TGTGCCAGCAGTTACTCGGGACAGCACAATGAGCAGTTCTTC.

The rearrangement links TRBV29-1 to TRBJ1-4; 8 nucleotides align to TRBD1. The V gene end was trimmed by 6 bases and the J gene end by 10 bases; junction bases not matched to a gene: 7. The CDR3 length is 12 residues. The V gene's germline CDR1 is SQVTM and CDR2 ANQGSEA. The CDR3 DNA reads TGCAGCGTGACAGGGGAGGAGGGAAAACTGTTTTTT. Protein sequence: CSVTGEEGKLFF.

The J gene is TRBJ2-7, the V gene TRBV28, with TRBD1 matching 12 bases. V gave up 10 bases and J gave up 4 bases; unmatched junction bases: 2. The CDR3 is 12 residues long. The V gene's germline CDR1 is MDHEN and CDR2 SYDVKM. CDR3 DNA: TGTGCCACGGGACAGGGGGCTTACGAGCAGTACTTC. This gives the protein CATGQGAYEQYF.

J is TRBJ2-1 and V is TRBV14; 7 bases match TRBD1. The germline CDR1 and CDR2 sequences are SGHDN and FVKESK. CDR3 length: 12 residues. The trim removed 3 bases at V and 14 bases at J, leaving 7 bases unmatched. Here the CDR3 reads CASSHWDSQEFF. The CDR3 DNA follows: TGTGCCAGCAGCCACTGGGACAGTCAAGAGTTCTTC.

The chain couples TRBV6-1 to TRBJ1-1, with D perhaps TRBD1 (6 bases). V lost 6 bases and J lost 10, with 12 bases in between. Germline V lookup: CDR1 MNHNS, CDR2 SASEGT. The CDR3 loop spans 11 amino acids. The CDR3 reads CASRRQAVAFF. DNA of the CDR3: TGTGCCAGCAGACGACAGGCCGTAGCTTTCTTT.

V gene TRBV6-1 combines with J gene TRBJ2-3; 7 bases match TRBD1. V trimming: 6 bases; J trimming: 1 base; junction bases outside the gene matches: 4. Germline CDR1 reads MNHNS; CDR2 reads SASEGT. The CDR3 is 14 amino acids. The CDR3: CASSLTGGTDTQYF. CDR3 DNA sequence: TGTGCCAGCAGCCTAACAGGGGGCACAGATACGCAGTATTTT.

This sequence joins TRBV6-1 and TRBJ1-6, with D unclear. The V end lost 3 bases, the J end lost 6 bases, and 12 bases lay between the germline ends. The CDR3 runs to 15 residues. Germline assignment: CDR1 MNHNS and CDR2 SASEGT. CDR3 DNA sequence: TGTGCCAGCAGTGATGCATCTATGATTAATTCACCCCTCCACTTT. Translation: CASSDASMINSPLHF.

The chain joins TRBV6-1 to TRBJ1-1, with TRBD1 matching 10 bases. Germline V gene data show CDR1 as MNHNS and CDR2 as SASEGT. V dropped 10 bases and J dropped 2; count of bases not matched to a gene: 10. This CDR3 has 15 residues. The DNA of the CDR3 is TGTGCCACCCGGGACAGGGGAGGTGGAAACACTGAAGCTTTCTTT. Protein: CATRDRGGGNTEAFF.

J is TRBJ2-7 and V is TRBV30, with D possibly TRBD1 on 5 matching bases. CDR1 is GTSNPN, CDR2 SVGIG, per germline (reference sequence). The length of the CDR3 is 11 residues. V lost 3 bases, J lost 3 bases, and 6 bases lay in between. This CDR3 is CAWSDSYEQYF. The CDR3 bases are TGTGCCTGGAGCGACAGCTACGAGCAGTACTTC.

The V and J genes are TRBV29-1 and TRBJ1-1; perhaps TRBD1 as D (6 bases). The V gene lost 4 bases and the J gene lost 0 bases, with 6 bases spanning the gap. Germline V lookup: CDR1 SQVTM, CDR2 ANQGSEA. The CDR3 consists of 12 residues. The CDR3 is CSVGQVNTEAFF. Here the CDR3 DNA reads TGCAGCGTTGGACAGGTGAACACTGAAGCTTTCTTT.

On this clone: The same CDR3 arises from other DNA sequences in this sample as well. The chain carries TRBV11-2 and TRBJ1-2; TRBD1 might be the D (5 bases). The CDR3 is 13 amino acids. Germline V gene lookup returns CDR1 SGHAT and CDR2 FQNNGV. The germline V and J ends were trimmed by 1 base and 8 bases, with 11 bases remaining between them. CDR3 sequence: CASSLGTGDGYTF. The CDR3 nucleotides are TGTGCCAGCAGCTTAGGTACGGGGGACGGCTACACCTTC.

The rearrangement links TRBV11-2 to TRBJ2-1, with 13 nucleotides matching TRBD2. Germline V CDR1 and CDR2: SGHAT, FQNNGV. V dropped 5 bases and J dropped 6; count of bases not matched to a gene: 4. The CDR3 runs 15 residues. The DNA of the CDR3 is TGTGCCAGCAGCCACACTAGCGGGGGGGCCAATGAGCAGTTCTTC. Amino acid sequence: CASSHTSGGANEQFF.

To note about this clone: The junction differs from germline at one of its ends, possibly a read error. The chain uses TRBV7-9 and TRBJ2-1, with D possibly matching TRBD1 (5 bases). This CDR3 comprises 15 residues. Germline CDR1 reads SEHNR; CDR2 reads FQNEAQ (reference sequence). The CDR3 DNA reads TGTGCCAGCAGCCTAGACAGTGTCTCCGACAATGAGCAGTTCTTC. Residues: CASSLDSVSDNEQFF.

This chain links TRBV7-8 with TRBJ2-2; TRBD2 agrees at 8 bases. Germline CDR1 reads SGHVS; CDR2 reads FQNEAQ. V lost 4 bases and J lost 5; bases outside the gene matches: 12. The CDR3 has 17 amino acids. The CDR3 loop reads CASSWPGLGIDTGELFF. The CDR3 DNA sequence: TGTGCCAGCAGCTGGCCGGGACTAGGTATCGATACCGGGGAGCTGTTTTTT.

V usage is TRBV5-4 and J usage is TRBJ2-7; tentative D call: TRBD1 (6 bases). V was trimmed by 1 base and J by 3 bases, leaving 11 bases between them. Germline lookup yields CDR1 SGHNT and CDR2 YYREEE (reference sequence). This CDR3 has 14 amino acids. CDR3 residues: CASSLQGNHYEQYF. Written as DNA, the CDR3 is TGTGCCAGCAGCTTGCAGGGGAACCACTACGAGCAGTACTTC. The whole variable domain, remainder taken from reference TRBV5-4 and TRBJ2-7, is ETGVTQSPTHLIKTRGQQVTLRCSSQSGHNTVSWYQQALGQGPQFIFQYYREEENGRGNFPPRFSGLQFPNYSSELNVNALELDDSALYLCASSLQGNHYEQYFGPGTRLTVT.

The rearrangement uses TRBV6-6 and TRBJ1-2; 7 nucleotides match TRBD1. V shed 6 bases, J shed 3 bases, and the junction held 10 bases outside the gene matches. The CDR3 sequence is 15 residues long. CDR1 and CDR2 from the germline V gene are MNHNY and SVGAGI (reference sequence). The CDR3 loop reads CASSVQGRRDYGYTF. CDR3 DNA: TGTGCCAGCAGCGTACAGGGGCGACGAGACTATGGCTACACCTTC.

This rearrangement joins TRBV6-5 to TRBJ1-3; TRBD1 matches at 8 bases. V was clipped by 8 bases and J by 2 bases; unmatched bases: 5. In germline, CDR1 is MNHEY, CDR2 SVGAGI. The CDR3 has 14 amino acids. The CDR3 DNA follows: TGTGCCAGCGCGAACAGGGGGACTGGAAACACCATATATTTT. Translation: CASANRGTGNTIYF.

This chain links TRBV4-2 with TRBJ2-1; 9 bases agree with TRBD1. There are 17 residues in the CDR3. The germline V gene has CDR1 LGHNA and CDR2 YNFKEQ. J lost 4 bases, V lost 0 bases, and 7 bases had no gene match. CDR3 amino acids: CASSQEWGQGAYNEQFF. The DNA of the CDR3 is TGTGCCAGCAGCCAAGAGTGGGGACAGGGAGCATACAATGAGCAGTTCTTC.

This chain joins TRBV7-8 and TRBJ2-7; 7 bases fit TRBD2. Germline assignment: CDR1 SGHVS and CDR2 FQNEAQ. Trimming took 5 bases from V and 4 from J; bases not matched to a gene: 8. The CDR3 has 14 amino acids. The DNA for the CDR3 is TGTGCCAGCAGCCTGGGACTACTTGAATACGAGCAGTACTTC. Translation gives CASSLGLLEYEQYF.

CDR3 region: CSVDEGQPLRGPPHFF. For the CDR3, the DNA is TGCAGCGTTGATGAGGGACAGCCACTCAGGGGACCGCCCCATTTCTTC. J is TRBJ2-1 and V is TRBV29-1; 7 bases match TRBD1. The V gene end was trimmed by 3 bases and the J gene end by 16 bases; junction bases not matched to a gene: 24. This CDR3 is 16 amino acids long. The germline gives CDR1 SQVTM, CDR2 ANQGSEA.

The chain is built from TRBV4-2 and TRBJ1-2; TRBD1 matches at 8 bases. CDR3 length: 15 residues. Losses at the gene ends were 0 bases for V and 2 bases for J; bases not matched to a gene: 2. Germline V gene data show CDR1 as LGHNA and CDR2 as YNFKEQ. The DNA of the CDR3 is TGTGCCAGCAGCCAAGACAGGGGGCAAAACTATGGCTACACCTTC. Its translation is CASSQDRGQNYGYTF.

Here the CDR3 reads CASSFRQVPSIAFF. The CDR3 nucleotides read TGTGCCAGCAGTTTTAGGCAGGTCCCCTCGATAGCTTTCTTT. V usage is TRBV28 and J usage is TRBJ1-1; D is unclear. Trimming shortened V by 3 bases and J by 10 bases, and 18 bases separated the two germline ends. Germline-derived CDR1 and CDR2 are MDHEN and SYDVKM. The CDR3 runs 14 residues.